This entry lists 23 T cell receptor beta chains sequenced from one sample in a study of glioma-infiltrating T cells after dendritic cell vaccination. Profiling relied on immunoSEQ multiplex PCR, and the TCRdb table lists in-frame clones only, not all of them. The table has tens of thousands of clones, 85% seen once; the top ten hold about 8.5%. This sample's time point: after dendritic cell vaccination, including at tumor progression/relapse. Sequences were derived from blood, sampled after dendritic cell vaccination. The receptors shown here come from a human donor with glioblastoma.

This rearrangement joins TRBV9 to TRBJ2-3; 7 nucleotides line up with TRBD2. The CDR3 spans 14 residues. From germline, CDR1 is SGDLS and CDR2 YYNGEE. Germline trimming cut 2 bases from V and 5 bases from J; bases unmatched to any gene: 5. CDR3 protein: CASSVNWGGDTQYF. CDR3 sequence (DNA): TGTGCCAGCAGCGTGAATTGGGGGGGAGATACGCAGTATTTT.

This sequence joins TRBV9 and TRBJ2-2; D is perhaps TRBD2 (7 bases). V lost 3 bases to trimming and J lost 3 bases, with 18 bases between them. CDR3 size: 17 residues. CDR1 SGDLS and CDR2 YYNGEE come from the germline V gene. The DNA for the CDR3 is TGTGCCAGCAGCGACGACCCGGGGAGGGGGGACACCGGGGAGCTGTTTTTT. The encoded protein is CASSDDPGRGDTGELFF.

This chain connects TRBV30 to TRBJ2-5; D is perhaps TRBD2 (5 bases). This CDR3 has 13 amino acids. The V end was cut by 2 bases, the J end by 5 bases, with 12 bases between. Germline CDR1 is GTSNPN and CDR2 is SVGIG (reference sequence). The CDR3 loop reads CAWSSGSGETQYF. The DNA for the CDR3 is TGTGCCTGGAGTTCCGGGTCGGGGGAGACCCAGTACTTC.

The chain combines TRBV5-1 with TRBJ2-1; 11 bases map to TRBD1. Trimming took 5 bases from V and 3 from J; bases not matched to a gene: 4. The CDR3 spans 15 residues. Germline V gene sequence: CDR1 SGHRS, CDR2 YFSETQ. The CDR3 DNA reads as TGCGCCAGCAGATCCGGGACAGGGGGCTACAATGAGCAGTTCTTC. It encodes CASRSGTGGYNEQFF.

Details on this clone: A junction end diverges from the germline sequence, so it may reflect a read error. The rearrangement joins TRBV5-4 to TRBJ2-2; TRBD2 might be the D (5 bases). The germline V gene has CDR1 SGHNT and CDR2 YYREEE (reference sequence). The CDR3 runs to 15 residues. In DNA, the CDR3 is TGTGCCAGCAGCTTGTTACATTCGGAAACCGGGGAGCCGTTTTTT. This sequence encodes CASSLLHSETGEPFF.

The gene calls are TRBV28 and TRBJ2-1; no clear D. V shed 8 bases and J shed 2 bases, with 19 bases lying between them. CDR1 is MDHEN and CDR2 is SYDVKM in the germline V gene. CDR3 length: 16 amino acids. The CDR3 nucleotides read TGTGCCAGCTCTTTTGAGGCGGAAGAGACCTACAATGAGCAGTTCTTC. This sequence encodes CASSFEAEETYNEQFF.

The chain is built from TRBV6-6 and TRBJ2-3; D not certain. Germline CDR1 reads MNHNY; CDR2 reads SVGAGI (reference sequence). This CDR3 has 11 amino acids. Trimming cost V 7 bases and J 0 bases, with 2 bases left between them. The CDR3 loop reads CASTSTDTQYF. The CDR3, as DNA: TGTGCCAGCACTAGCACAGATACGCAGTATTTT.

In this sample, this clone turned up a few times. V usage is TRBV11-3 and J usage is TRBJ2-3; 9 positions match TRBD2. This CDR3 contains 15 residues. The V gene end was trimmed by 2 bases and the J gene end by 3 bases; junction bases not matched to a gene: 3. Germline CDR1 reads SGHNT; CDR2 reads YENEEA. The CDR3: CASSLHSGSTDTQYF. DNA for the CDR3: TGTGCCAGCAGCTTACATAGCGGGAGTACAGATACGCAGTATTTT.

This clone was recorded a few times. This rearrangement joins TRBV11-2 to TRBJ2-3; D may be TRBD2 (6 bases). CDR1 SGHAT and CDR2 FQNNGV come from the germline V gene. Trimming removed 5 bases at V and 1 base at J, with 16 bases between. This CDR3 is built from 16 residues. In DNA form, the CDR3 reads TGTGCCAGCAGCCTCCTCACCGCGGGGCGCACAGATACGCAGTATTTT. Protein sequence: CASSLLTAGRTDTQYF.

The chain is built from TRBV18 and TRBJ2-1; 9 bases match TRBD1. Looked up from germline, CDR1 is KGHSH and CDR2 is LQKENI. This CDR3 contains 15 residues. Germline trimming cut 4 bases from V and 7 bases from J; bases unmatched to any gene: 8. The CDR3 here is CASSRGGQGKNEQFF. The CDR3 DNA sequence: TGTGCCAGCTCACGAGGTGGACAGGGGAAAAATGAGCAGTTCTTC.

The chain is built from TRBV5-5 and TRBJ1-5; 10 nucleotides agree with TRBD1. The CDR3 totals 15 residues. Germline V gene data show CDR1 as SGHKS and CDR2 as YYEKEE (reference sequence). V trimming: 4 bases; J trimming: 2 bases; junction bases outside the gene matches: 3. CDR3 sequence reads: CASSQGTGGNQPQHF. The CDR3 DNA reads TGTGCCAGCAGCCAGGGGACAGGGGGCAATCAGCCCCAGCATTTT. The complete variable domain, with remaining parts taken from reference TRBV5-5 and TRBJ1-5, reads DAGVTQSPTHLIKTRGQQVTLRCSPISGHKSVSWYQQVLGQGPQFIFQYYEKEERGRGNFPDRFSARQFPNYSSELNVNALLLGDSALYLCASSQGTGGNQPQHFGDGTRLSIL.

This clone was recorded only once. DNA of the CDR3: TGTGCCAGTAGTAAGGAACAGGGGTCCACCTACGAGCAGTACTTC. The encoded protein is CASSKEQGSTYEQYF. The chain carries TRBV19 and TRBJ2-7, with 7 bases identical to TRBD1. The trim removed 4 bases at V and 2 bases at J, leaving 8 bases unmatched. The germline V gene encodes CDR1 LNHDA and CDR2 SQIVND (reference sequence). This CDR3 has 15 residues.

This chain connects TRBV5-6 to TRBJ2-6, with D unclear. The CDR3 is made up of 17 amino acids. Germline V CDR1 and CDR2: SGHDT, YYEEEE. Trimming left V 1 base short and J 0 bases short, with 11 bases between. The chain's CDR3 is CASSLFEAVSGANVLTF. In DNA, the CDR3 is TGTGCCAGCAGCTTGTTCGAGGCAGTCTCTGGGGCCAACGTCCTGACTTTC. The full variable domain, completed using reference TRBV5-6 and TRBJ2-6, is DAGVTQSPTHLIKTRGQQVTLRCSPKSGHDTVSWYQQALGQGPQFIFQYYEEEERQRGNFPDRFSGHQFPNYSSELNVNALLLGDSALYLCASSLFEAVSGANVLTFGAGSRLTVL.

The gene calls are TRBV4-1 and TRBJ2-1, with TRBD1 identical over 7 bases. V trimming: 0 bases; J trimming: 0 bases; junction bases outside the gene matches: 5. In germline, CDR1 is MGHRA, CDR2 YSYEKL. CDR3 size: 17 residues. CDR3 sequence reads: CASSQDAGGYSYNEQFF. As DNA, the CDR3 is TGCGCCAGCAGCCAAGATGCAGGGGGTTACTCCTACAATGAGCAGTTCTTC.

The V and J genes are TRBV6-1 and TRBJ2-5; D remains ambiguous. Trimming cost V 0 bases and J 3 bases, with 11 bases left between them. Germline assignment: CDR1 MNHNS and CDR2 SASEGT. This CDR3 has 15 amino acids. CDR3 sequence (DNA): TGTGCCAGCAGTGAAGCGGGCCGGCTGAAAGAGACCCAGTACTTC. Its translation is CASSEAGRLKETQYF.

The chain is built from TRBV13 and TRBJ2-5; D is possibly TRBD2 (6 bases). The CDR3 is 16 residues long. Trimming left V 0 bases short and J 1 base short, with 12 bases between. The germline gives CDR1 PRHDT, CDR2 FYEKMQ (reference sequence). The CDR3 sequence is CASSLGGGVLQETQYF. DNA of the CDR3: TGTGCCAGCAGCTTAGGGGGCGGGGTCCTCCAAGAGACCCAGTACTTC.

This chain links TRBV5-4 with TRBJ2-4, with D perhaps matching TRBD2 (5 bases). Per the germline V gene, CDR1 is SGHNT and CDR2 is YYREEE (reference sequence). CDR3 length: 15 residues. V dropped 3 bases and J dropped 4 bases, with 14 bases sitting between them. CDR3 in amino acids: CASSSSFGIKNIQYF. The CDR3 DNA sequence: TGTGCCAGCAGCTCCTCGTTCGGGATAAAAAACATTCAGTACTTC.

V gene TRBV7-2 combines with J gene TRBJ2-1, with 8 bases that match TRBD1. V trimming: 5 bases; J trimming: 7 bases; junction bases outside the gene matches: 4. Germline assignment: CDR1 SGHTA and CDR2 FQGNSA. The CDR3 is 13 amino acids. CDR3 bases: TGTGCCAGCAGCAACAGGGGGGTTAATGAGCAGTTCTTC. Protein sequence: CASSNRGVNEQFF.

This clone was observed many times. The rearrangement joins TRBV27 to TRBJ2-7, with D perhaps TRBD1 (6 bases). V was clipped by 7 bases and J by 2 bases, with 15 bases between them. Germline values: CDR1 MNHEY, CDR2 SMNVEV (reference sequence). The CDR3 is 14 amino acids. CDR3 loop: CASKLTGQTYEQYF. In nucleotides, the CDR3 is TGTGCCAGCAAGCTCACAGGGCAAACCTACGAGCAGTACTTC.

J is TRBJ1-1 and V is TRBV6-5; tentative D call: TRBD1 (5 bases). This CDR3 has 15 residues. The V end was cut by 7 bases, the J end by 5 bases, with 20 bases between. Per germline, CDR1 MNHEY and CDR2 SVGAGI. The CDR3 region has the DNA TGTGCCAGCATTCCCTCCCCAAAAAAGGGGACTGAAGCTTTCTTT. This codes for CASIPSPKKGTEAFF.

This clone was found a few times. The chain links TRBV7-3 to TRBJ2-7; TRBD2 matches at 10 bases. The CDR3 runs to 14 residues. Germline V lookup: CDR1 SGHTA, CDR2 FQGTGA. V lost 5 bases, J lost 3 bases, and 4 bases stayed unmatched. Here the CDR3 reads CASSRTSGSYEQYF. CDR3 nucleotides: TGTGCCAGCAGCCGGACTAGCGGAAGCTACGAGCAGTACTTC.

CDR3 sequence (DNA): TGTGCCAGATCGACAGGTATGAACACTGAAGCTTTCTTT. Translated, it gives CARSTGMNTEAFF. V gene TRBV2 combines with J gene TRBJ1-1; the D gene is possibly TRBD1 (6 bases). Germline CDR1 reads SNHLY; CDR2 reads FYNNEI. V lost 9 bases and J 0 bases, leaving 11 bases between the germline ends. The length of the CDR3 is 13 residues.

The chain links TRBV4-1 to TRBJ2-1, with D tentatively TRBD1 (5 bases). V was clipped by 3 bases and J by 6 bases, with 18 bases between them. The germline CDR1 and CDR2 sequences are MGHRA and YSYEKL. The CDR3 is 16 amino acids. The DNA of the CDR3 is TGCGCCAGCAGCCACCCCGAAGGGGCTGGCTTCAATGAGCAGTTCTTC. Translation: CASSHPEGAGFNEQFF.